Reported below is one TCR beta chain. Its antigen is unknown. Assay: immunoSEQ multiplex PCR; the TCRdb copy retains only in-frame clones and omits some. The sample records roughly 70,000 clones, 91% being singletons. Germline CDR1 MNHEY, CDR2 SVGAGI. CDR3 length equals 16 residues. V was pared by 2 bases and J by 6 bases, with 20 bases between. This record comes from a study of OX40 agonist ivuxolimab in advanced cancers. Across the whole study: Six ivuxolimab dose levels, 0.01 to 10 mg/kg, were given intravenously every 2 weeks.

Findings and caveats of the study: Both CD4+ and CD8+ T cell populations in blood had undergone clonal expansion by week 6 at 0.1 to 3.0 mg/kg.

Sequences were derived from CD4+ or CD8+ T cells sorted from blood, sampled in a trial of the OX40 agonist ivuxolimab. This TCR came from an adult with an advanced solid tumor such as melanoma, head and neck, liver or kidney cancer. This chain joins TRBV6-5 and TRBJ2-7, with unresolved D. The CDR3 here is CASSYVRPPLIGEQYF. CDR3 in DNA: TGTGCCAGCAGTTACGTCCGACCCCCCCTAATCGGCGAGCAGTACTTC.